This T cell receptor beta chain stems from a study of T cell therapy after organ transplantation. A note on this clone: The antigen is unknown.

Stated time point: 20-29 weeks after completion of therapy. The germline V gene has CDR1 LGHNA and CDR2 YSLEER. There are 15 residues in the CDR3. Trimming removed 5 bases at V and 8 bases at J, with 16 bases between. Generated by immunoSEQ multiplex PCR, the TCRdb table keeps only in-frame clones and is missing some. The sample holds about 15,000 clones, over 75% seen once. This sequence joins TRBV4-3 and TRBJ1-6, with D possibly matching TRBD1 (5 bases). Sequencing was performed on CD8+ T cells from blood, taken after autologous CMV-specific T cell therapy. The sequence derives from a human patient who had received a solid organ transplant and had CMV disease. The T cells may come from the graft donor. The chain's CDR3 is CASSEAQGNDSPLHF. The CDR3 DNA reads TGCGCCAGCAGCGAAGCCCAGGGAAACGATTCACCCCTCCACTTT.